The count of the clone carrying this T cell receptor beta chain is one. The record originates from a study of blood T cell repertoires in COVID-19. The wider study: Acute and convalescent COVID-19 samples came from the United States, Italy and Spain.

Clones were sequenced by immunoSEQ multiplex PCR, and TCRdb holds only the in-frame ones, with some missing. The sample lists approximately 140,000 clones, approximately 85% occurring once. The CDR3 has 19 amino acids. The chain uses TRBV12-1 and TRBJ2-1; the table's D call, TRBD2, has no DNA check behind it. TRBV12-1 is deemed a pseudogene. What was sequenced was peripheral blood. This TCR was recovered from a woman in her sixties with COVID-19, enrolled during active disease. The CDR3 DNA reads TGTGCCAGCAGCTTTCCCCCCCGGCTAGCGGGGGGGATCTACAATGAGCAGTTCTTC. Its translation is CASSFPPRLAGGIYNEQFF.